This T cell receptor beta chain was recorded in a study of blood T cell repertoires in COVID-19. About the study: Sites across the United States, Italy and Spain contributed samples from acute and convalescent COVID-19. PBMCs, B-cell-depleted T cells, or T cells provided the cDNA or gDNA that made up the material.

Germline CDR1 reads WSHSY; CDR2 reads SAAADI. This CDR3 spans 13 amino acids. V gave up 3 bases and J gave up 2 bases, with 5 bases separating them. Authors' processing steps: From reference gene primer amplification, estimates of nucleated cell counts were derived. Assay: immunoSEQ multiplex PCR; the TCRdb copy retains only in-frame clones and omits some. V, J and clone size derive from that table, while D and trimming were established from the DNA sequence. The sample lists 160,000 or so clones, roughly 90% occurring once. The chain links TRBV10-2 to TRBJ1-5; D gene uncertain. This TCR derives from a man aged 60 to 75 with acute or convalescent COVID-19. Source material: peripheral blood. CDR3 amino acids: CASSDGGNQPQHF. The CDR3 coding sequence is TGCGCCAGCAGTGACGGGGGCAATCAGCCCCAGCATTTT.